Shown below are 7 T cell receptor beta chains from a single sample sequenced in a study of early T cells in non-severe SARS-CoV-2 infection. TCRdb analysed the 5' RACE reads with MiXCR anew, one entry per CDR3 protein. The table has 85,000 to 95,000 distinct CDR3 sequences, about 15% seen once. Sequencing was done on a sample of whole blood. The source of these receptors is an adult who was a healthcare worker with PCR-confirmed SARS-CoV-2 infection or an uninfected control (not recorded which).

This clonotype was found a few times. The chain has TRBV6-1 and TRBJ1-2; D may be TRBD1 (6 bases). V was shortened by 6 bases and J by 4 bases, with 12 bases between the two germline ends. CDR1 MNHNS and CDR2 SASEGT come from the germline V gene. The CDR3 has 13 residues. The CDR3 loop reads CASSPDRFYGYTF. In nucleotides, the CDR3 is TGTGCCAGCAGCCCCGACAGGTTCTATGGCTACACCTTC.

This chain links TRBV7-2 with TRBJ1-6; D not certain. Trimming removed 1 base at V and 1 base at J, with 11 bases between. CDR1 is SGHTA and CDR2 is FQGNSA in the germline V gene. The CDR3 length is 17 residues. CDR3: CASSLDSLSSYNSPLHF. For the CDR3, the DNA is TGTGCCAGCAGCTTAGATAGCTTGAGTTCCTATAATTCACCCCTCCACTTT.

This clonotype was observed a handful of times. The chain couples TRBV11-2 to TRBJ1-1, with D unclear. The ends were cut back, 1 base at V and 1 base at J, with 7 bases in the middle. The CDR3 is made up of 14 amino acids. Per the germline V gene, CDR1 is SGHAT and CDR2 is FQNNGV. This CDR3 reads CASSLGIGNTEAFF. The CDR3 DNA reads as TGTGCCAGCAGCTTAGGCATCGGGAACACTGAAGCTTTCTTT.

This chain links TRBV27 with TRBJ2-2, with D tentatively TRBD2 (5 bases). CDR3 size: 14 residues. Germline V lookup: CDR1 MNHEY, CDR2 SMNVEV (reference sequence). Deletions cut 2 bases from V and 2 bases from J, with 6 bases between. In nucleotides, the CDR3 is TGTGCCAGCAGTTTAGACTATAACACCGGGGAGCTGTTTTTT. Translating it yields CASSLDYNTGELFF.

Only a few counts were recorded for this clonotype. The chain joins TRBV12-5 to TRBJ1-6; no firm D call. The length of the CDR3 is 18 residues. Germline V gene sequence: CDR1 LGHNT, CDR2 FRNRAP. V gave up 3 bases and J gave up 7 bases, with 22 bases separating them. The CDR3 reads CASGFTSPWPSRNSPLHF. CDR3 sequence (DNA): TGTGCTAGTGGTTTCACCTCCCCTTGGCCCTCCCGGAATTCACCCCTCCACTTT.

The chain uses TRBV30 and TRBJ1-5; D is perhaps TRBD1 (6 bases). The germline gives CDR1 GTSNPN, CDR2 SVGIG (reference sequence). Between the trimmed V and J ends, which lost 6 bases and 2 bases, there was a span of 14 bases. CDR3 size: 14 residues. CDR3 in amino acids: CACRGGMGNQPQHF. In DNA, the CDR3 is TGTGCCTGCAGGGGCGGAATGGGCAATCAGCCCCAGCATTTT. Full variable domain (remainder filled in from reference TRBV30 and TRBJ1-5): SQTIHQWPATLVQPVGSPLSLECTVEGTSNPNLYWYRQAAGRGLQLLFYSVGIGQISSEVPQNLSASRPQDRQFILSSKKLLLSDSGFYLCACRGGMGNQPQHFGDGTRLSIL.

DNA of the CDR3: TGTGCCAGCAGCGTAGGGGGCAGGGCAGAAAACATTCAGTACTTC. Amino acid sequence: CASSVGGRAENIQYF. The V call is TRBV9, the J call TRBJ2-4; TRBD1 might be the D (5 bases). Germline V CDR1 and CDR2: SGDLS, YYNGEE. This CDR3 comprises 15 residues. V was cut by 0 bases and J by 5 bases, with 12 bases left in between. The full variable domain, completed using reference TRBV9 and TRBJ2-4, is DSGVTQTPKHLITATGQRVTLRCSPRSGDLSVYWYQQSLDQGLQFLIQYYNGEERAKGNILERFSAQQFPDLHSELNLSSLELGDSALYFCASSVGGRAENIQYFGAGTRLSVL.